A selection of T cell receptor beta chains follows, all from one sample in a study of response to subunit inactivated influenza vaccine. TCRdb used MiXCR to reprocess the RT-PCR reads, holding one entry per CDR3 protein. The data contain about 520,000 distinct CDR3 sequences, about 10% of them seen just once; the ten biggest clones take up 10% to 15%. The sequenced sample was PBMCs from blood, obtained about 40 days after vaccination. The source of these receptors is a man aged 45-60 years who received an inactivated influenza vaccine. The conserved cysteine and the conserved F or W are not part of the CDR3 here. D genes are given only for firm matches. Clone sizes are given selectively: once, few, many, or a class where the clone is expanded.

clone size: .
V gene: TRBV29-1
D gene: .
CDR3 protein: SSNRDTDYGYT

clone size: .
V gene: TRBV15
D gene: .
CDR3 protein: ATSPDPRGVRSTDTQY

clone size: .
V gene: TRBV9
D gene: .
CDR3 protein: ASSVGQDRQETQY

clone size: many
V gene: TRBV20-1
D gene: TRBD1
CDR3 protein: SARTGVRDTQY

clone size: many
V gene: TRBV29-1
D gene: TRBD1
CDR3 protein: SVEAGGQFSGYT

clone size: few
V gene: TRBV7-6
D gene: .
CDR3 protein: ASSLLRVELSGTGELF

clone size: few
V gene: TRBV4-2
D gene: TRBD1
CDR3 protein: ASSQDPYDRGTNGYT

clone size: few
V gene: TRBV5-1
D gene: .
CDR3 protein: ASSPGSRMNTEAF

clone size: .
V gene: TRBV11-1
D gene: .
CDR3 protein: ASSLANRRGYEQY

clone size: .
V gene: TRBV20-1
D gene: .
CDR3 protein: SARRPGWEAGELF

clone size: .
V gene: TRBV4-3
D gene: TRBD1
CDR3 protein: ASRSGTGLLGELF

clone size: .
V gene: TRBV11-2
D gene: .
CDR3 protein: ASSLYEGRETQY

clone size: .
V gene: TRBV12-3/TRBV12-4
D gene: TRBD1
CDR3 protein: ASSLEGQRYEQY

clone size: few
V gene: TRBV7-2
D gene: .
CDR3 protein: ASSLGKGNQPQH

clone size: .
V gene: TRBV6-2/TRBV6-3
D gene: .
CDR3 protein: ASTKEGTSQY

clone size: .
V gene: TRBV27
D gene: .
CDR3 protein: ASSRLGGNIQY

clone size: few
V gene: TRBV11-1
D gene: TRBD1
CDR3 protein: ASSAQTGNELYNSPLH

clone size: .
V gene: TRBV11-2
D gene: .
CDR3 protein: ASSLEAAPSYEQY

clone size: many
V gene: TRBV29-1
D gene: .
CDR3 protein: SAGGGRDQPQH

clone size: few
V gene: TRBV7-9
D gene: .
CDR3 protein: ASSLRRTTDTQY

clone size: .
V gene: TRBV12-3/TRBV12-4
D gene: .
CDR3 protein: ASSFLSATGYT

clone size: .
V gene: TRBV9
D gene: .
CDR3 protein: ASSVGGGSGSPLH

clone size: few
V gene: TRBV6-2/TRBV6-3
D gene: .
CDR3 protein: ASSTRPSSYNEQF

clone size: many
V gene: TRBV6-1
D gene: .
CDR3 protein: ASSPGDRDTQY

clone size: .
V gene: TRBV20-1
D gene: .
CDR3 protein: SVPGLPQETQY

clone size: few
V gene: TRBV20-1
D gene: TRBD2
CDR3 protein: CARDKASGGLTYNEQF

clone size: .
V gene: TRBV20-1
D gene: TRBD2
CDR3 protein: SAKLTSGITDTQY

clone size: .
V gene: TRBV2
D gene: .
CDR3 protein: ASARDRDEQY

clone size: many
V gene: TRBV12-3/TRBV12-4
D gene: .
CDR3 protein: ASIQVTQY

clone size: .
V gene: TRBV3-1
D gene: TRBD1
CDR3 protein: ASSPEPGQGADIQY

clone size: few
V gene: TRBV5-1
D gene: .
CDR3 protein: ASSPGGGVVETQY

clone size: .
V gene: TRBV11-1
D gene: TRBD1
CDR3 protein: ASSSVQGVAYSNQPQH

clone size: few
V gene: TRBV20-1
D gene: TRBD1
CDR3 protein: SAIGQAAQY

clone size: .
V gene: TRBV6-1
D gene: .
CDR3 protein: ASWRGETYEQY

clone size: many
V gene: TRBV6-5
D gene: .
CDR3 protein: ASSYAADTEAF

clone size: many
V gene: TRBV28
D gene: TRBD1
CDR3 protein: ASSSSPGGSYEQY

clone size: .
V gene: TRBV18
D gene: TRBD1
CDR3 protein: ASSPPGKGALQPQH

clone size: few
V gene: TRBV18
D gene: .
CDR3 protein: ASSQGQRGASDEQY